This is a list of T cell receptor beta chains from one sample in a study of cytomegalovirus exposure and HLA in healthy donors. Only in-frame clones appear in the TCRdb table, and some are missing; sequencing was by immunoSEQ multiplex PCR. This repertoire shows nearly 95,000 clones, approximately 7.1% found once; its top ten account for about 2.3%. The sample was PBMCs. The source is a man aged 50 to 59 in good health and CMV-seronegative. CDR3s include the opening cysteine and the closing phenylalanine or tryptophan. The D gene is left open where the match is weak. Not every row has a clone size; where given, it reads once, few, many or a size class.

v_call: TRBV4-2; clone_size: few; j_call: TRBJ1-5; d_call: TRBD1; cdr3_nt: TGTGCCAGCAGCCAAACTATGCCGGGACAGGGCATTTATAGCAATCAGCCCCAGCATTTT; cdr3_aa: CASSQTMPGQGIYSNQPQHF
v_call: TRBV9; clone_size: few; j_call: TRBJ1-1; d_call: NA; cdr3_nt: TGTGCCAGCAGCGTAGTGGCAGGCGCGGGTGGTGAAGCTTTCTTT; cdr3_aa: CASSVVAGAGGEAFF
v_call: TRBV6-1; clone_size: NA; j_call: TRBJ1-5; d_call: NA; cdr3_nt: TGTGCCAGCAGTGAAGGTGAGAGGGATGGGATTCAGCCCCAGCATTTT; cdr3_aa: CASSEGERDGIQPQHF
v_call: TRBV7-7; clone_size: NA; j_call: TRBJ2-1; d_call: NA; cdr3_nt: TGTGCTAGCAGCTTAGTACCCGGGAGCAACAATGAGCAGTTCTTC; cdr3_aa: CASSLVPGSNNEQFF
v_call: TRBV6-1; clone_size: NA; j_call: TRBJ2-7; d_call: TRBD1; cdr3_nt: TGTGCCAGCAGTGGGATCGGGACAGTTACCTACGAGCAGTACTTC; cdr3_aa: CASSGIGTVTYEQYF
v_call: TRBV7-9; clone_size: few; j_call: TRBJ1-1; d_call: NA; cdr3_nt: TGTGCCAGCAGTTTTATAACTAGCGCTGAAGCTTTCTTT; cdr3_aa: CASSFITSAEAFF
v_call: TRBV5-4; clone_size: NA; j_call: TRBJ1-4; d_call: NA; cdr3_nt: TGTGCCAGCAGCTTGCAGGGAGGTAATGAAAAACTGTTTTTT; cdr3_aa: CASSLQGGNEKLFF
v_call: TRBV5-4; clone_size: NA; j_call: TRBJ2-5; d_call: TRBD2; cdr3_nt: TGTGCCAGCAGCTTGGTGGGGCGGGAGGGAGAGACCCAGTACTTC; cdr3_aa: CASSLVGREGETQYF
v_call: TRBV7-8; clone_size: NA; j_call: TRBJ2-7; d_call: TRBD1; cdr3_nt: TGTGCCAGCAGCTTAGCGGGGACAGGGAGGTACGAGCAGTACTTC; cdr3_aa: CASSLAGTGRYEQYF
v_call: TRBV12-5; clone_size: NA; j_call: TRBJ2-1; d_call: TRBD2; cdr3_nt: TGTGCTAGTGGTTTGGTGACTAGCGGGGGGCCGGGTGAGCAGTTCTTC; cdr3_aa: CASGLVTSGGPGEQFF